Listed here is a single T cell receptor (beta chain). Its cognate antigen is unknown. The data belong to a study of T-cell memory formation after mild COVID-19. TCR alpha and TCR beta cDNA libraries with sample barcodes and UMIs came from 5'RACE using constant-segment primers. In TCRdb, the 5' RACE reads were re-called with MiXCR into one record per CDR3 protein. Of about 450,000 distinct CDR3 sequences detected, around 22% appear once; the ten largest clones hold under 15%. Broader study findings: CD4+ bias marked clones expanding day 15 to 37, unlike balanced contracting clones. In pre-infection memory, a portion of responding clones appeared, which suggested that cross-reactive memory joined.

V was clipped by 3 bases and J by 6 bases; unmatched bases: 8. The CDR3 runs to 14 residues. Germline CDR1 reads DFQATT; CDR2 reads SNEGSKA (reference sequence). The receptor comes from an adult woman who had mild COVID-19 (a few samples of this study predate the infection). Cell type and time point are not known. The J gene is TRBJ2-1, the V gene TRBV20-1, with 7 bases aligning to TRBD1. Specimen: PBMCs or a T cell subset sorted from them (not recorded which). The CDR3 sequence is CSARLQGSRNEQFF. DNA for the CDR3: TGCAGTGCTAGGTTACAGGGGTCCCGCAATGAGCAGTTCTTC.